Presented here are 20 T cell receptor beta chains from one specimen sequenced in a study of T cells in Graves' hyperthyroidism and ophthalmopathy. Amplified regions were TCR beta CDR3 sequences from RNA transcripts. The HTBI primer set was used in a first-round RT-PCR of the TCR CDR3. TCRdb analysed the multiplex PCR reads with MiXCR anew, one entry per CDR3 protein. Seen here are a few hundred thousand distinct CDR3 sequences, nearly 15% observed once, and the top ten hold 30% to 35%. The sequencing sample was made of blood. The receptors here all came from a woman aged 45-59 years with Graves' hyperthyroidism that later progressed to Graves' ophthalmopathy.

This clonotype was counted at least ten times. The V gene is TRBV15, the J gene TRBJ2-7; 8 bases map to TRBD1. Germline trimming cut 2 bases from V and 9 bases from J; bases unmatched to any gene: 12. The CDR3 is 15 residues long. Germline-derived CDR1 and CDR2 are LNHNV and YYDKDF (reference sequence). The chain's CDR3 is CATSRSTGTGGPQYF. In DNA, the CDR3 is TGTGCCACCAGCAGAAGTACCGGGACAGGCGGCCCGCAGTACTTC. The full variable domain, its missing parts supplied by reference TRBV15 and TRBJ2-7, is DAMVIQNPRYQVTQFGKPVTLSCSQTLNHNVMYWYQQKSSQAPKLLFHYYDKDFNNEADTPDNFQSRRPNTSFCFLDIRSPGLGDTAMYLCATSRSTGTGGPQYFGPGTRLTVT.

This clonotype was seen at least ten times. CDR3 in amino acids: CAIRTAVGETQYF. In nucleotides, the CDR3 is TGTGCCATCAGAACGGCCGTCGGTGAGACCCAGTACTTC. The genes are TRBV10-3 and TRBJ2-5; D gene unclear. Trimming cost V 6 bases and J 5 bases, with 13 bases left between them. Looked up from germline, CDR1 is ENHRY and CDR2 is SYGVKD. The CDR3 contains 13 residues.

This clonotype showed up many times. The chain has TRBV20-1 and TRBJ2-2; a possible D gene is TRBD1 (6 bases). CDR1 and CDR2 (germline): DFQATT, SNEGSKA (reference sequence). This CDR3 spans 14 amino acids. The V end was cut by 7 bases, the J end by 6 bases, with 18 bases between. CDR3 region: CSVRIRGRAGELFF. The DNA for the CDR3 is TGCAGTGTCAGGATCAGGGGACGAGCCGGGGAGCTGTTTTTT.

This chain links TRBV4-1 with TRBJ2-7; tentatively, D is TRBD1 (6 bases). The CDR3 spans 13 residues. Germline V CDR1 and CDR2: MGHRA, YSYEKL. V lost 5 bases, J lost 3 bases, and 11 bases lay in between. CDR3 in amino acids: CASSLKGDYEQYF. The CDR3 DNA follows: TGCGCCAGCAGCTTAAAGGGGGACTACGAGCAGTACTTC.

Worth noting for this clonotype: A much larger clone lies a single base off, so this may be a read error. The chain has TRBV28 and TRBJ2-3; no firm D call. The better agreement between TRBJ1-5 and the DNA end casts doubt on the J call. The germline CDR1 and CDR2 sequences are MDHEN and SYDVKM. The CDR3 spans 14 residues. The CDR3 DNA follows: TGTGCCAGCAGTGTAGCGGGAAGGAAAGATACGCAGCATTTT. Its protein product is CASSVAGRKDTQHF.

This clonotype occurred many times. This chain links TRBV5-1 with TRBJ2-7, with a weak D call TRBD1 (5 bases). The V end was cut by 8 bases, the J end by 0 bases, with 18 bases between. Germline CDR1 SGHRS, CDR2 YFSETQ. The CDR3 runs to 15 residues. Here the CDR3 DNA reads TGCGCCAGAGACTCTAACAGGTTCAGCTCCTACGAGCAGTACTTC. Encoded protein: CARDSNRFSSYEQYF. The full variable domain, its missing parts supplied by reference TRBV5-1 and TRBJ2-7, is KAGVTQTPRYLIKTRGQQVTLSCSPISGHRSVSWYQQTPGQGLQFLFEYFSETQRNKGNFPGRFSGRQFSNSRSEMNVSTLELGDSALYLCARDSNRFSSYEQYFGPGTRLTVT.

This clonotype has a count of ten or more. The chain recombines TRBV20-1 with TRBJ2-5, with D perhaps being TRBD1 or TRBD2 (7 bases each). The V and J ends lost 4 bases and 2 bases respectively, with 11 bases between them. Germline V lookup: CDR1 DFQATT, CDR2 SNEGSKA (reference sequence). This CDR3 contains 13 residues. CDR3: CSATQGGQETQYF. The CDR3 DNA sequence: TGCAGTGCTACCCAGGGGGGGCAAGAGACCCAGTACTTC.

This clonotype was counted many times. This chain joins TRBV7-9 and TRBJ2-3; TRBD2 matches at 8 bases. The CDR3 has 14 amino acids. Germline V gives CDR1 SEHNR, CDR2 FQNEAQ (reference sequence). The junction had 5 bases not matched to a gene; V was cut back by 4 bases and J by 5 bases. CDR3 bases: TGTGCCAGCAGCTCTTATGCGGGGGGAGATACGCAGTATTTT. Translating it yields CASSSYAGGDTQYF.

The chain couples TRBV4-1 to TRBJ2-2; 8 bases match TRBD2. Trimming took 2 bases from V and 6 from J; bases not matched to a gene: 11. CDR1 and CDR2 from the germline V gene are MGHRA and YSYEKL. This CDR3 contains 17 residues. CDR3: CASSQQGRLAGPGELFF. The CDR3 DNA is TGCGCCAGCAGCCAACAAGGCCGGCTAGCGGGTCCCGGGGAGCTGTTTTTT.

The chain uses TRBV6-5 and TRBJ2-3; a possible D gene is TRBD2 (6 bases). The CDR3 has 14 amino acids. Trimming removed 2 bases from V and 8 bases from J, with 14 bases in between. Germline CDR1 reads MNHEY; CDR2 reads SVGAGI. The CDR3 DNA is TGTGCCAGCAGTTACGGGGGGATTCCGGGTACGCAGTATTTT. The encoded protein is CASSYGGIPGTQYF.

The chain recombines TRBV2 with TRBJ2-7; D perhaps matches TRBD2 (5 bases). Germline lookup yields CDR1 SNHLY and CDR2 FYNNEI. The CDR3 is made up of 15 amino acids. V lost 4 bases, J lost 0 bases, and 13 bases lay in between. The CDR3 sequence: CASSGTPGSSYEQYF. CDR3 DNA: TGTGCCAGCAGTGGGACTCCGGGATCCTCCTACGAGCAGTACTTC. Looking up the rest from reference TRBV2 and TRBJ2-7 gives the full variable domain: EPEVTQTPSHQVTQMGQEVILRCVPISNHLYFYWYRQILGQKVEFLVSFYNNEISEKSEIFDDQFSVERPDGSNFTLKIRSTKLEDSAMYFCASSGTPGSSYEQYFGPGTRLTVT.

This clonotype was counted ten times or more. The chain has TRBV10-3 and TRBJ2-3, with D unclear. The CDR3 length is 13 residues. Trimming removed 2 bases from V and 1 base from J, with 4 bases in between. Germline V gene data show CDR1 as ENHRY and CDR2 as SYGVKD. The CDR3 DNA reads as TGTGCCATCAGTGAGCCTCGCACAGATACGCAGTATTTT. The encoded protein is CAISEPRTDTQYF.

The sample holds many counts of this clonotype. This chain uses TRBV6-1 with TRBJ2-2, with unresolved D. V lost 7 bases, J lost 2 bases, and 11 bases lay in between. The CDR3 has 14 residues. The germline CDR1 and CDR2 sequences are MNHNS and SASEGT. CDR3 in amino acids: CASKMRRNTGELFF. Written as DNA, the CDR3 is TGTGCCAGCAAGATGAGGCGTAACACCGGGGAGCTGTTTTTT.

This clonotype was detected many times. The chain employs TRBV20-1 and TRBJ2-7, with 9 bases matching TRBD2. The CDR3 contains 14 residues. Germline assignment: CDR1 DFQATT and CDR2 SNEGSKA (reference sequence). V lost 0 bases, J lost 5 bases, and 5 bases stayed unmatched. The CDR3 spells CSARDGAGGNEQYF. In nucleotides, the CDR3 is TGCAGTGCTAGAGACGGAGCGGGAGGAAACGAGCAGTACTTC.

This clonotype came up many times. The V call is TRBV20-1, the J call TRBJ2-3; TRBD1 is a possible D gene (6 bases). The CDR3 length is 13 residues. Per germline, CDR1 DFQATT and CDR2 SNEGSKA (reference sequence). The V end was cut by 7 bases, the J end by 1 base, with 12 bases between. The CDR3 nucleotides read TGCAGTGACGGCAGACAGGGCACAGATACGCAGTATTTT. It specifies CSDGRQGTDTQYF.

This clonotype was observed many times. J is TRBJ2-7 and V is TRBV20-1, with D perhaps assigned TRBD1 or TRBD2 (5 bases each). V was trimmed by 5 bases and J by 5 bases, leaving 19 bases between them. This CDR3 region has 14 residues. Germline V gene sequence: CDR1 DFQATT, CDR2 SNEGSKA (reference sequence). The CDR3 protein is CSAYPGFGGDEQYF. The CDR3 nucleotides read TGCAGTGCTTACCCAGGGTTTGGAGGCGACGAGCAGTACTTC.

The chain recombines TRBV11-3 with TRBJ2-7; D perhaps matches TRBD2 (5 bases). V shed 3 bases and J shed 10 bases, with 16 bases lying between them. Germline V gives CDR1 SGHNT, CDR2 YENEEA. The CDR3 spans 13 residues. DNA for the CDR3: TGTGCCAGCAGCTTGGGCGGAGGAAGGGATCAGTACTTC. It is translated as CASSLGGGRDQYF. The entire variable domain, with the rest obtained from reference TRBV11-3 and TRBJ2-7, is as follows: EAGVVQSPRYKIIEKKQPVAFWCNPISGHNTLYWYLQNLGQGPELLIRYENEEAVDDSQLPKDRFSAERLKGVDSTLKIQPAELGDSAVYLCASSLGGGRDQYFGPGTRLTVT.

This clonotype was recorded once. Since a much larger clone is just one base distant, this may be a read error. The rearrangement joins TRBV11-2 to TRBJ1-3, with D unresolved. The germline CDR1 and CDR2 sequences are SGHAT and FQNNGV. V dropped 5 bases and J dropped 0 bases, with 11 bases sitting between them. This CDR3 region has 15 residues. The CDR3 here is CASSIAALSGNTIYF. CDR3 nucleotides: TGTGCCAGCAGCATAGCGGCACTCTCTGGAAACACCATATATTTT.

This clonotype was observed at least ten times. The CDR3 is CAISVGGQLRDTQYF. CDR3 nucleotide sequence: TGTGCCATCAGTGTTGGGGGACAGCTAAGGGATACGCAGTATTTT. This chain uses TRBV10-3 with TRBJ2-3; 7 bases are shared with TRBD1. Germline V lookup: CDR1 ENHRY, CDR2 SYGVKD. CDR3 size: 15 residues. Trimming cost V 4 bases and J 6 bases; bases outside gene matches: 10.

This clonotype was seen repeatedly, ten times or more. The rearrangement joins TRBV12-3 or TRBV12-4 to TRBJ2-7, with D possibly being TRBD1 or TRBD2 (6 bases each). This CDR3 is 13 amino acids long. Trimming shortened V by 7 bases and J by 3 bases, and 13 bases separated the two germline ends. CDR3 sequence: CASNGGGNYEQYF. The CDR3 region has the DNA TGTGCCAGCAACGGAGGGGGTAACTACGAGCAGTACTTC.